This TCR beta chain was obtained from a study of blood T cells in healthy people across ages. General study results and limits: Diversity figures based on one million T cells were deemed too low. Long-lived and aged donors differed, with more naive CD4+ cells and higher diversity in the long-lived. Naive and antigen-experienced cells were not separated, limiting conclusive comparison.

This CDR3 has 15 residues. V lost 5 bases and J 5 bases, leaving 17 bases between the germline ends. Germline V gives CDR1 LGHNA, CDR2 YNFKEQ. Then a second PCR, running roughly 6 to 12 cycles, was carried out with a sample-barcoded 5' primer and a J-beta primer mix. Each cDNA molecule was tagged by a template-switch adaptor that had 12 random nucleotides. TCRdb redid the calling of the 5' RACE reads with MiXCR, one entry per CDR3 protein. The sample holds around 900,000 distinct CDR3 sequences, just over 50% seen once. Details on this clonotype: Antigen specificity is unknown.

This TCR was recovered from a woman in her fifties or sixties in good health. V gene TRBV4-2 combines with J gene TRBJ2-3, with D maybe TRBD2 (6 bases). Sequencing used blood. The CDR3 DNA follows: TGTGCCAGCAGCTTATCGCGGGGAGTTGGAGATACGCAGTATTTT. Amino acids: CASSLSRGVGDTQYF.